A single sample is the source of the 8 T cell receptor beta chains below, sequenced in a study of T cell changes during pregnancy in multiple sclerosis. The assay was immunoSEQ multiplex PCR, and TCRdb's table has in-frame clones only and misses some. The data show about 51,000 clones, with 85% to 95% seen just once and less than 0.85% held by the top ten. Sample: CD4+ T cells from peripheral blood mononuclear cells, taken in the third trimester of pregnancy. The receptors derive from a female donor with multiple sclerosis, enrolled in a pregnancy study.

This sequence joins TRBV6-5 and TRBJ2-7; weak D call: TRBD1 (5 bases). V was clipped by 5 bases and J by 7 bases, with 18 bases between them. The CDR3 totals 14 residues. Germline CDR1 reads MNHEY; CDR2 reads SVGAGI. CDR3 region: CASSPQVPPVEQYF. The CDR3 DNA is TGTGCCAGCAGTCCACAGGTTCCCCCGGTGGAGCAGTACTTC.

The gene calls are TRBV29-1 and TRBJ2-7; 14 positions match TRBD2. Germline CDR1 is SQVTM and CDR2 is ANQGSEA. The CDR3 consists of 15 residues. Trimming removed 4 bases from V and 6 bases from J; junction bases left unmatched: 8. This chain's CDR3 is CSVGGTSGSYGEQYF. CDR3 nucleotides: TGCAGCGTTGGAGGGACTAGCGGGAGCTATGGCGAGCAGTACTTC.

The CDR3 reads CASSSGLSNQPQHF. CDR3 nucleotide sequence: TGTGCCAGCAGTTCGGGACTCAGCAATCAGCCCCAGCATTTT. The rearrangement uses TRBV6-1 and TRBJ1-5, with D possibly TRBD1 on 5 matching bases. V was clipped by 5 bases and J by 1 base, with 9 bases between them. There are 14 residues in the CDR3. CDR1 and CDR2 (germline): MNHNS, SASEGT.

The chain carries TRBV9 and TRBJ2-1; 11 bases line up with TRBD2. Germline V lookup: CDR1 SGDLS, CDR2 YYNGEE. The V and J ends lost 3 bases and 6 bases, in that order; junction bases with no gene match: 8. The CDR3 is made up of 16 amino acids. The CDR3 protein is CASSAIAGGPLNEQFF. CDR3 DNA: TGTGCCAGCAGCGCCATAGCGGGAGGGCCCCTCAATGAGCAGTTCTTC.

The chain links TRBV7-9 to TRBJ1-2, with a weak D call TRBD1 (5 bases). The CDR3 spans 18 residues. Germline-derived CDR1 and CDR2 are SEHNR and FQNEAQ (reference sequence). The V end lost 1 base, the J end lost 0 bases, and 18 bases lay between the germline ends. The CDR3 bases are TGTGCCAGCAGCTTAGGATCAGGGCGCTTAAATTCTAACTATGGCTACACCTTC. It yields the protein CASSLGSGRLNSNYGYTF.

The rearrangement uses TRBV13 and TRBJ2-7; TRBD2 might be the D (5 bases). Trimming stripped 3 bases from V and 5 bases from J, with 11 bases between. The CDR3 loop spans 13 amino acids. From germline, CDR1 is PRHDT and CDR2 FYEKMQ (reference sequence). In DNA form, the CDR3 reads TGTGCCAGCAGCTTGCGGGTGGGCAACGAGCAGTACTTC. Its translation: CASSLRVGNEQYF.

V usage is TRBV5-1 and J usage is TRBJ1-3, with 11 bases fitting TRBD1. V trimming: 0 bases; J trimming: 0 bases; junction bases outside the gene matches: 5. CDR3 size: 18 residues. Germline V gene sequence: CDR1 SGHRS, CDR2 YFSETQ. The CDR3 DNA is TGCGCCAGCAGCTTGGGGACAGGGGGCTTGCTCTCTGGAAACACCATATATTTT. Translating it yields CASSLGTGGLLSGNTIYF.

The V call is TRBV6-5, the J call TRBJ1-5, with 8 nucleotides matching TRBD1. Germline V gene data show CDR1 as MNHEY and CDR2 as SVGAGI. Germline trimming cut 5 bases from V and 2 bases from J; bases unmatched to any gene: 5. CDR3 length: 15 amino acids. CDR3 in DNA: TGTGCCAGCAGTCCGGACAGGGCCGGCAATCAGCCCCAGCATTTT. Encoded protein: CASSPDRAGNQPQHF.